This paragraph reports one T cell receptor beta chain. Its antigen remains unknown. The approximately 130-subject validation cohort, separate from the approximately 630-subject first cohort, included the donors. Using immunoSEQ multiplex PCR, the repertoire was profiled, and TCRdb retains in-frame clones only, with some absent. The sample includes roughly 120,000 clones, roughly 86% of them seen just once. J gave up 1 base and V 4 bases, and 9 bases lay outside the gene matches. Looked up from germline, CDR1 is MDHEN and CDR2 is SYDVKM. There are 16 residues in the CDR3. This sample stems from a study of cytomegalovirus exposure and HLA in healthy donors. Whole-study results and caveats: A classifier reportedly called cytomegalovirus status with high sensitivity and specificity. Cytomegalovirus-associated status was assigned to some 180 TCR beta chains.

The V and J genes are TRBV28 and TRBJ2-7, with 8 bases fitting TRBD1. Material: PBMCs. The sequence was collected from a man aged 25 to 45 in good health and CMV-seronegative. For the CDR3, the DNA is TGTGCCAGCAGTTCCCCCCAGACAGGGGCATCCTACGAGCAGTACTTC. Translation: CASSSPQTGASYEQYF.